Following are 23 T cell receptor beta chains from one sample sequenced in a study of blood T cell repertoires in COVID-19. TCRdb's table, derived via immunoSEQ multiplex PCR, lists solely in-frame clones and lacks some. The sample lists 130,000 or so clones, about 86% seen once, with approximately 8.3% in the top ten. The sequencing sample was made of peripheral blood. The receptors shown here come from a woman aged 60-75 years with acute or convalescent COVID-19.

This chain uses TRBV5-4 with TRBJ2-3, with 9 bases identical to TRBD1. The V segment lost 2 bases and the J segment 2 bases; nucleotides outside the gene matches: 9. Germline assignment: CDR1 SGHNT and CDR2 YYREEE (reference sequence). The CDR3 covers 17 residues. CDR3 in amino acids: CASSFYSGTGFTDTQYF. Written as DNA, the CDR3 is TGTGCCAGCAGCTTCTACTCCGGGACAGGGTTCACAGATACGCAGTATTTT.

The genes are TRBV7-2 and TRBJ1-2; D not certain. The ends were cut back, 5 bases at V and 2 bases at J, with 6 bases in the middle. Germline V lookup: CDR1 SGHTA, CDR2 FQGNSA. This CDR3 region has 12 residues. The CDR3, as DNA: TGTGCCAGCAGCCAACGGAACTATGGCTACACCTTC. Translated: CASSQRNYGYTF.

The gene calls are TRBV19 and TRBJ2-7; perhaps TRBD2 as D (7 bases). Germline CDR1 and CDR2: LNHDA and SQIVND (reference sequence). Trimming took off 3 bases at V and 2 bases at J, with 17 bases between the two ends. The CDR3 covers 16 residues. The CDR3 DNA follows: TGTGCCAGTAGTATCGGTGGTCGGGGGGCAGCCTACGAGCAGTACTTC. This gives the protein CASSIGGRGAAYEQYF.

This clone has just one count. The chain employs TRBV10-3 and TRBJ2-2; 11 positions agree with TRBD2. V dropped 7 bases and J dropped 3; count of bases not matched to a gene: 7. This CDR3 contains 16 residues. Germline CDR1 is ENHRY and CDR2 is SYGVKD. CDR3 nucleotides: TGTGCCATCACCCCGGGACTAGCGGTGCACACCGGGGAGCTGTTTTTT. Residues: CAITPGLAVHTGELFF.

This clone was seen only a few times. The chain is built from TRBV24-1 and TRBJ1-2; a weak D match, TRBD1 (5 bases). Germline V gene data show CDR1 as KGHDR and CDR2 as SFDVKD. This CDR3 comprises 14 residues. The V end lost 2 bases, the J end lost 2 bases, and 8 bases lay between the germline ends. The CDR3 loop is CATSDSRGNYGYTF. In nucleotides, the CDR3 is TGTGCCACCAGTGATTCGCGGGGGAACTATGGCTACACCTTC.

The V call is TRBV9, the J call TRBJ2-7; no reliable D call. Germline CDR1 SGDLS, CDR2 YYNGEE. The CDR3 has 14 residues. V lost 0 bases and J 0 bases, leaving 7 bases between the germline ends. The CDR3 nucleotides read TGTGCCAGCAGCGTAGGCCCCAGCTCCTACGAGCAGTACTTC. Its translation: CASSVGPSSYEQYF. Full variable domain (missing parts from reference TRBV9 and TRBJ2-7): DSGVTQTPKHLITATGQRVTLRCSPRSGDLSVYWYQQSLDQGLQFLIQYYNGEERAKGNILERFSAQQFPDLHSELNLSSLELGDSALYFCASSVGPSSYEQYFGPGTRLTVT.

V usage is TRBV15 and J usage is TRBJ2-3, with D possibly matching TRBD1 (6 bases). The V gene lost 1 base and the J gene lost 0 bases, with 17 bases spanning the gap. The CDR3 length is 18 residues. Germline CDR1 is LNHNV and CDR2 is YYDKDF (reference sequence). The CDR3 loop is CATSRAPMRGTSTDTQYF. The CDR3, as DNA: TGTGCCACCAGCAGAGCCCCTATGAGGGGGACGAGCACAGATACGCAGTATTTT.

The chain recombines TRBV19 with TRBJ1-2; TRBD1 matches at 10 bases. The CDR3 consists of 13 residues. J gave up 7 bases and V 6 bases, and 5 bases lay outside the gene matches. The germline CDR1 and CDR2 sequences are LNHDA and SQIVND (reference sequence). DNA of the CDR3: TGTGCCAGTAGCACTTGGGACAGGGGTGGCTACACCTTC. Protein product: CASSTWDRGGYTF.

The rearrangement uses TRBV5-8 and TRBJ1-5, with 7 positions matching TRBD1. Germline lookup yields CDR1 SGHTS and CDR2 YDEGEE. CDR3 length: 15 amino acids. The J segment lost 6 bases and the V segment lost 2 bases, leaving 8 bases of the junction unmatched. CDR3 nucleotide sequence: TGTGCCAGCAGCTTCGGACAGGCCGTAGGTCAGCCCCAGCATTTT. Translation gives CASSFGQAVGQPQHF.

This chain connects TRBV7-9 to TRBJ2-5; D is perhaps TRBD2 (6 bases). Germline V gives CDR1 SEHNR, CDR2 FQNEAQ (reference sequence). The CDR3 is 15 amino acids. Trimming removed 5 bases at V and 5 bases at J, with 18 bases between. CDR3 nucleotide sequence: TGTGCCAGCAGCCACGGGACTCTACGTATGGAGACCCAGTACTTC. It codes for CASSHGTLRMETQYF.

This chain connects TRBV28 to TRBJ2-2; TRBD1 might be the D (6 bases). The CDR3 is 16 amino acids. Deletions cut 2 bases from V and 3 bases from J, with 13 bases between. Germline lookup yields CDR1 MDHEN and CDR2 SYDVKM. The CDR3 sequence: CASSLRGWEDTGELFF. CDR3 DNA: TGTGCCAGCAGTTTAAGGGGGTGGGAAGACACCGGGGAGCTGTTTTTT.

The chain recombines TRBV11-3 with TRBJ2-1; no clear D. The CDR3 spans 11 residues. Germline CDR1 and CDR2: SGHNT and YENEEA. V shed 5 bases and J shed 5 bases, with 4 bases lying between them. CDR3 protein: CASSQNNEQFF. In DNA, the CDR3 is TGTGCCAGCAGCCAGAACAATGAGCAGTTCTTC.

CDR3 coding DNA: TGTGCCAGCAGCGTGGGACAGGAGAACACTGAAGCTTTCTTT. This gives the protein CASSVGQENTEAFF. The chain has TRBV9 and TRBJ1-1, with 8 positions matching TRBD1. Germline CDR1 SGDLS, CDR2 YYNGEE. This CDR3 contains 14 residues. J was trimmed by 1 base and V by 2 bases; bases with no gene match: 1.

J is TRBJ2-7 and V is TRBV2; 7 bases agree with TRBD2. The CDR3 consists of 15 residues. Trimming cost V 4 bases and J 5 bases; bases outside gene matches: 11. Germline lookup yields CDR1 SNHLY and CDR2 FYNNEI. The CDR3 is CASSAVRGGTHEQYF. In DNA, the CDR3 is TGTGCCAGCAGTGCTGTTCGGGGAGGGACCCACGAGCAGTACTTC.

The rearrangement uses TRBV10-2 and TRBJ1-2; the match to TRBD1 covers 9 bases. The CDR3 length is 16 residues. CDR1 and CDR2 from the germline V gene are WSHSY and SAAADI. The ends lost 5 bases at V and 2 bases at J; junction bases unmatched: 9. CDR3 bases: TGCGCCAGCAGTCTACCTACCGGGACAGGGAACTATGGCTACACCTTC. Protein product: CASSLPTGTGNYGYTF.

V is TRBV5-1 and J is TRBJ2-3; 15 positions match TRBD2. The CDR3 is 19 residues long. Trimming removed 5 bases from V and 1 base from J; junction bases left unmatched: 11. Per germline, CDR1 SGHRS and CDR2 YFSETQ. The CDR3 region is CASRKLGTSGGRGTDTQYF. The CDR3 bases are TGCGCCAGCAGGAAATTAGGGACTAGCGGGGGGAGAGGCACAGATACGCAGTATTTT. The variable domain in full, completed from reference TRBV5-1 and TRBJ2-3, reads KAGVTQTPRYLIKTRGQQVTLSCSPISGHRSVSWYQQTPGQGLQFLFEYFSETQRNKGNFPGRFSGRQFSNSRSEMNVSTLELGDSALYLCASRKLGTSGGRGTDTQYFGPGTRLTVL.

The gene calls are TRBV9 and TRBJ2-1; no definite D call. The CDR3 totals 14 residues. V was clipped by 0 bases and J by 4 bases, with 8 bases between them. The germline V gene has CDR1 SGDLS and CDR2 YYNGEE. CDR3 region: CASSVASSYNEQFF. The CDR3 DNA follows: TGTGCCAGCAGCGTAGCCTCCTCGTACAATGAGCAGTTCTTC.

J is TRBJ1-1 and V is TRBV6-5; 7 bases agree with TRBD1. Germline lookup yields CDR1 MNHEY and CDR2 SVGAGI. J was trimmed by 4 bases and V by 8 bases; bases with no gene match: 10. This CDR3 has 14 amino acids. This chain's CDR3 is CASGKTGSGTEAFF. The CDR3 DNA sequence: TGTGCCAGCGGGAAGACAGGGTCGGGCACTGAAGCTTTCTTT.

The J gene is TRBJ1-2, the V gene TRBV6-1; D ambiguous. Trimming removed 2 bases at V and 4 bases at J, with 11 bases between. CDR1 and CDR2 from the germline V gene are MNHNS and SASEGT. This CDR3 spans 14 amino acids. The DNA for the CDR3 is TGTGCCAGCAGTGAATCCGGCAGGCCCTATGGCTACACCTTC. Translating it yields CASSESGRPYGYTF.

V gene TRBV24-1 combines with J gene TRBJ2-4; 12 bases agree with TRBD1. Germline V gene sequence: CDR1 KGHDR, CDR2 SFDVKD. V was pared by 2 bases and J by 1 base, with 2 bases of the junction left unmatched. The CDR3 runs 17 residues. In DNA, the CDR3 is TGTGCCACCAGTGATTCGGGACAGGGGGCTGCCAAAAACATTCAGTACTTC. It codes for CATSDSGQGAAKNIQYF.

The CDR3 spells CASSETKGGLAGQETQYF. CDR3 coding DNA: TGCGCCAGCAGTGAAACTAAAGGGGGACTAGCGGGACAAGAGACCCAGTACTTC. This chain connects TRBV10-2 to TRBJ2-5, with 13 positions matching TRBD2. The V gene end was trimmed by 3 bases and the J gene end by 2 bases; junction bases not matched to a gene: 9. Looked up from germline, CDR1 is WSHSY and CDR2 is SAAADI. The CDR3 sequence is 18 residues long.

The rearrangement uses TRBV4-1 and TRBJ1-3; tentatively, D is TRBD1 (6 bases). This CDR3 has 15 residues. The V end was cut by 1 base, the J end by 3 bases, with 10 bases between. The germline gives CDR1 MGHRA, CDR2 YSYEKL. In DNA, the CDR3 is TGCGCCAGCAGCCAAGCAGGGGCGGGTGGAAACACCATATATTTT. Protein product: CASSQAGAGGNTIYF.

This clone occurred once. Here the CDR3 reads CASSLVGRGAITDTQYF. DNA of the CDR3: TGTGCCAGCAGCTTGGTTGGGCGCGGGGCCATCACAGATACGCAGTATTTT. The J gene is TRBJ2-3, the V gene TRBV11-2, with TRBD2 as a possible D gene (6 bases). V shed 3 bases and J shed 2 bases, with 18 bases lying between them. Germline V lookup: CDR1 SGHAT, CDR2 FQNNGV. This CDR3 contains 17 residues.